This TCR beta chain was found in a study of Ad26.COV2.S vaccination and SARS-CoV-2 variants. V gave up 2 bases and J gave up 2 bases, with 7 bases separating them. The CDR3 has 14 amino acids. General study results and limits: Placebo and vaccine recipients had non-spike TCR breadth that was similar.

Treatment specified: 19 received Ad26.COV2.S at low or high dose, single or two shots; five or six received placebo; per-sample allocation not given. Sample collection was performed on day 63 after the first vaccine or placebo injection. Concerning this clone itself: What it binds is not known.

Here immunoSEQ multiplex PCR was the method, and the copy in TCRdb shows in-frame clones only, minus some. The table has about 240,000 clones, around 87% seen once; the top ten hold roughly 10%. This sequence was found in a person aged 18-60 years who received the Ad26.COV2.S COVID-19 vaccine or a placebo. The gene calls are TRBV23-1 and TRBJ1-5; D gene uncertain. TRBV23-1 is marked as an open reading frame, function uncertain. Sample: peripheral blood, taken in a trial of Ad26.COV2.S vaccine versus placebo. CDR3 region: CASSQQRGNQPQHF. In DNA, the CDR3 is TGCGCCAGCAGTCAACAACGAGGCAATCAGCCCCAGCATTTT.